This T cell receptor beta chain originates from a study of vaccination effects on CD4 cells after COVID-19. The assay was immunoSEQ multiplex PCR, and TCRdb's table has in-frame clones only and misses some. The sample shows about 61,000 clones, roughly four fifths of them seen only once. With V trimmed by 0 bases and J by 4 bases, 3 bases remained unmatched. CDR3 size: 14 residues. Germline CDR1 is SGHRS and CDR2 is YFSETQ. Only a few counts were recorded for this clone. Its target is unknown. Under the ViraFEST assay, PBMC were stimulated with viral peptide pools so that antigen-specific CD4+ T cells expanded. Sequencing was performed afterwards. Culturing for 10 days preceded CD4+ T cell isolation. Researchers reported culturing 2 million or so PBMC in each well, adding around 10 IU/ml IL-2 and around 9.1 ug/ml peptides.

The starting material was CD4+ T cells from PBMCs cultured with HCoV-229E spike peptides, obtained before COVID-19 vaccination. The sequence came from a human donor who received a COVID-19 vaccine. This chain links TRBV5-1 with TRBJ1-2; 7 bases line up with TRBD1. The CDR3 loop is CASSLGQGGYGYTF. DNA for the CDR3: TGCGCCAGCAGCTTGGGTCAGGGGGGCTATGGCTACACCTTC.